This entry lists 12 T cell receptor beta chains sequenced from one sample in a study of blood T cell repertoires in COVID-19 (dated by TCRdb to about 2020). Library generation was performed with the immunoSEQ multiplex PCR assay. TCRdb's version of the immuneACCESS table is confined to in-frame rearrangements and falls short of the full clone set. An unresolved V gene accounts for under half of the shortfall where checked; the remainder is of unknown origin. This sample is represented by 150,000 to 200,000 clones; around 84% of them were singletons. The ten largest clones capture nearly 8% of the sample. Sequences were obtained from PBMCs or T cells enriched from blood (not recorded which). Receptors originate from a woman between 45 and 60 years old who had recovered from COVID-19.

This chain joins TRBV9 and TRBJ1-1; a weak D match, TRBD1 (6 bases). The CDR3 contains 11 residues. Germline V gives CDR1 SGDLS, CDR2 YYNGEE. Deletions cut 6 bases from V and 7 bases from J, with 10 bases between. The CDR3 here is CASKTGNEAFF. CDR3 bases: TGTGCCAGCAAGACAGGAAATGAAGCTTTCTTT.

V is TRBV6-1 and J is TRBJ1-5, with 8 bases matching TRBD1. V trimming: 3 bases; J trimming: 5 bases; junction bases outside the gene matches: 9. Germline lookup yields CDR1 MNHNS and CDR2 SASEGT. The CDR3 loop spans 16 amino acids. CDR3 DNA sequence: TGTGCCAGCAGTGATACCTGGGACAGGCTTTATCAGCCCCAGCATTTT. This sequence encodes CASSDTWDRLYQPQHF.

The chain combines TRBV18 with TRBJ2-1; 9 bases are shared with TRBD2. Germline-derived CDR1 and CDR2 are KGHSH and LQKENI. The V and J ends lost 3 bases and 5 bases, in that order; junction bases with no gene match: 8. CDR3 length: 16 residues. This CDR3 is CASSPLRLAGNNEQFF. The CDR3 DNA reads as TGTGCCAGCTCACCTCTTCGGCTAGCGGGAAACAATGAGCAGTTCTTC.

The genes are TRBV18 and TRBJ2-2, with 11 bases identical to TRBD2. This CDR3 contains 18 residues. V trimming: 4 bases; J trimming: 5 bases; junction bases outside the gene matches: 12. The germline gives CDR1 KGHSH, CDR2 LQKENI. Here the CDR3 reads CASSLPGLAALRTGELFF. The CDR3 DNA follows: TGTGCCAGCTCACTGCCGGGACTAGCGGCCCTGAGGACCGGGGAGCTGTTTTTT.

The V call is TRBV28, the J call TRBJ2-7, with TRBD1 identical over 10 bases. The CDR3 is 18 amino acids. Germline loops: CDR1 MDHEN, CDR2 SYDVKM. V dropped 3 bases and J dropped 6; count of bases not matched to a gene: 17. For the CDR3, the DNA is TGTGCCAGCAGTTTTTCCCCACGGGACAGGGGTCTAAGAGGCGAGCAGTACTTC. This codes for CASSFSPRDRGLRGEQYF.

This chain joins TRBV12-3 or TRBV12-4 and TRBJ2-1, with 8 nucleotides matching TRBD1. The CDR3 is 13 residues long. V shed 2 bases and J 14 bases; nucleotides not matched to a gene: 8. The CDR3 sequence is CASSLPRRDRKFF. For the CDR3, the DNA is TGTGCCAGCAGTTTACCCCGTCGGGACAGGAAGTTCTTC.

The chain employs TRBV11-3 and TRBJ1-3; D remains ambiguous. V lost 2 bases and J 0 bases, leaving 8 bases between the germline ends. The CDR3 spans 15 residues. The germline V gene has CDR1 SGHNT and CDR2 YENEEA. The CDR3 DNA reads TGTGCCAGCAGCTTAAGGGAGAGCTCTGGAAACACCATATATTTT. The encoded protein is CASSLRESSGNTIYF.

The chain carries TRBV3-1 (or the pseudogene TRBV3-2) and TRBJ1-6; maybe TRBD1 (5 bases). Trimming took 6 bases from V and 5 from J, leaving 14 bases between them. CDR3 size: 15 residues. CDR1 and CDR2 (germline): LGHDT, YNNKEL (reference sequence). The CDR3 sequence is CASRPRTSDNSPLHF. The CDR3 DNA reads TGTGCCAGCAGACCGCGGACATCTGATAATTCACCCCTCCACTTT.

The chain recombines TRBV25-1 with TRBJ1-5; D unresolved. Germline CDR1 is MGHDK and CDR2 is SYGVNS. V lost 0 bases, J lost 2 bases, and 17 bases lay in between. The CDR3 runs 18 residues. The CDR3 DNA reads as TGTGCCAGCAGTGAATACCCCACCCCGGGTGGTCGCAATCAGCCCCAGCATTTT. Encoded protein: CASSEYPTPGGRNQPQHF.

The gene calls are TRBV2 and TRBJ2-1; TRBD1 matches 7 bases. V lost 4 bases and J lost 6; bases outside the gene matches: 3. The CDR3 sequence is 13 residues long. Per germline, CDR1 SNHLY and CDR2 FYNNEI. CDR3 sequence: CASSVTGANEQFF. The CDR3 DNA reads as TGTGCCAGCAGTGTAACAGGGGCCAATGAGCAGTTCTTC.

The rearrangement links TRBV3-1 (or the pseudogene TRBV3-2) to TRBJ1-6, with D possibly TRBD1 on 5 matching bases. Per germline, CDR1 LGHDT and CDR2 YNNKEL (reference sequence). This CDR3 has 15 residues. V dropped 2 bases and J dropped 6 bases, with 11 bases sitting between them. CDR3 DNA: TGTGCCAGCAGCCAAAGGGGTAACCGTAATTCACCCCTCCACTTT. This translates into CASSQRGNRNSPLHF.

The gene calls are TRBV11-1 and TRBJ2-7; 7 bases are shared with TRBD1. The CDR3 is 14 amino acids. CDR1 SGHAT and CDR2 FQDESV come from the germline V gene (reference sequence). V gave up 4 bases and J gave up 2 bases; unmatched junction bases: 5. CDR3 DNA: TGTGCCAGCAGCTCCGGGACAGAGACCTACGAGCAGTACTTC. This translates into CASSSGTETYEQYF. Full variable domain (missing parts from reference TRBV11-1 and TRBJ2-7): EAEVAQSPRYKITEKSQAVAFWCDPISGHATLYWYRQILGQGPELLVQFQDESVVDDSQLPKDRFSAERLKGVDSTLKIQPAELGDSAMYLCASSSGTETYEQYFGPGTRLTVT.